The source of this T cell receptor (beta chain) is a study of cytomegalovirus exposure and HLA in healthy donors. Study results and caveats: Researchers counted 164 TCR beta chains as cytomegalovirus-associated.

CDR1 is SGHRS, CDR2 YFSETQ, per germline. The CDR3 extends over 13 amino acids. Trimming pared 2 bases from V and 7 bases from J, leaving 9 bases between. Researchers ran the PCR with 60 Vbeta and 13 Jbeta primers. Libraries were prepared by immunoSEQ multiplex PCR; TCRdb keeps only in-frame clonotypes and omits some of them. The sample holds about 160,000 clones, 70% to 80% seen once. Turning to this clone: No antigen is known for it.

This receptor was identified in a woman aged 45-60 years in good health and CMV-seronegative. The material sequenced was PBMCs. The genes are TRBV5-1 and TRBJ2-2; maybe TRBD2 (5 bases). CDR3: CASSFLGSGELFF. The CDR3 DNA follows: TGCGCCAGCAGCTTTTTAGGGAGCGGGGAGCTGTTTTTT.